This record covers a single T cell receptor (beta chain). Its antigen is as yet unknown. The data were obtained in a study of shared clonotypes between healthy human individuals. Whole-study results and caveats: Read depth was anticipated to influence clonotype sharing among donors.

V was pared by 6 bases and J by 12 bases, with 24 bases between. The germline CDR1 and CDR2 sequences are MDHEN and SYDVKM. CDR3 length: 14 amino acids. Samples underwent the assay at deep level. In the source study's methods: Junction-only sequences produced by ImmunoSEQ had no quality scores, so filtering differed. The repertoire was sequenced with immunoSEQ multiplex PCR; TCRdb's copy has only in-frame clones and lacks some. The DNA gave D and trimming, while V, J and clone size come from that table. The data hold around 480,000 clones, with roughly 79% observed a single time. V and J are TRBV28 and TRBJ2-7; maybe TRBD1 (6 bases). The clonotype was recovered from a woman aged 40 to 50 in good health. Some clones in this sample may be carry-over from other donors' samples. The sample taken for sequencing was PBMCs. The CDR3 region is CASSTPGHPLSWYF. The CDR3 DNA reads TGTGCCAGCAGCACGCCGGGACATCCCCTGTCGTGGTACTTC.